This is a list of T cell receptor beta chains from one sample in a study of T cell responses to AZD1222 COVID-19 vaccine. TCRdb's table, derived via immunoSEQ multiplex PCR, lists solely in-frame clones and lacks some. The sample yields just under 150,000 clones, roughly 86% seen once. Sequencing used peripheral blood, obtained 28 days after the second dose of the MenACWY control vaccine. These receptors all come from an adult who received the MenACWY meningococcal vaccine as a control. Each CDR3 is given with its conserved first and last residue. Each record gives: clone size, D gene, V gene, J gene, CDR3 DNA, CDR3 protein. The D gene is left open where the match is weak. A clone size is listed for some rows: how often the clone was seen (once, few, many), or a class if it is expanded.

.	.	TRBV10-3	TRBJ1-1	TGTGCCATCAGTGAGTCGAGCTTCAGGAACACTGAAGCTTTCTTT	CAISESSFRNTEAFF
.	.	TRBV11-2	TRBJ2-3	TGTGCCAGCAGCTCGCAACGATCGAGGGAGGCGGGGACAGATACGCAGTATTTT	CASSSQRSREAGTDTQYF
.	.	TRBV5-4	TRBJ1-2	TGTGCCAGCAGCGCACCACAGGGTAACTATGGCTACACCTTC	CASSAPQGNYGYTF
.	.	TRBV4-1	TRBJ2-7	TGCGCCAGCAGCCGTAAGAGGGGTGGCGAGCAGTACTTC	CASSRKRGGEQYF
.	.	TRBV7-9	TRBJ1-1	TGTGCCAGCAGCTTATTTGGCAGCCACACTGAAGCTTTCTTT	CASSLFGSHTEAFF
.	.	TRBV10-3	TRBJ2-3	TGTGCCATCGGCTTCACTGGCGGGATAGGGGATACGCAGTATTTT	CAIGFTGGIGDTQYF
.	.	TRBV7-3	TRBJ1-1	TGTGCCAGCAGTTTCAGAGAAAAAGCTTTCTTT	CASSFREKAFF
.	.	TRBV19	TRBJ2-2	TGTGCCAGTAGTATGGTGACAGGGAACACCGGGGAGCTGTTTTTT	CASSMVTGNTGELFF
.	.	TRBV5-1	TRBJ2-7	TGCGCCAGCAGCTTGGACTCGCGGGGCTACGAGCAGTACTTC	CASSLDSRGYEQYF
.	TRBD1	TRBV4-2	TRBJ1-2	TGTGCCAGCAGCCCAGGGGGCGCCTACACCTTC	CASSPGGAYTF
.	.	TRBV24-1	TRBJ1-5	TGTGCCACCTCCCCCGGGGGTGGCAATCAGCCCCAGCATTTT	CATSPGGGNQPQHF
once	TRBD1	TRBV5-1	TRBJ2-4	TGCGCCAGCAGCTTTACAGGGGGTTCGGACATTCAGTACTTC	CASSFTGGSDIQYF
.	.	TRBV6-1	TRBJ1-5	TGTGCCAGCAGTGAAACGCTTAGCAATCAGCCCCAGCATTTT	CASSETLSNQPQHF
.	TRBD1	TRBV30	TRBJ2-3	TGTGCCTGGAGTTTAGGACAGGGGGCGACAGATACGCAGTATTTT	CAWSLGQGATDTQYF
.	TRBD2	TRBV28	TRBJ2-1	TGTGCCAGCACCACGGGGGGACTAGGGAACAATGAGCAGTTCTTC	CASTTGGLGNNEQFF
.	.	TRBV19	TRBJ1-2	TGTGCCAGTAGTATCGTGGCTGACTATGGCTACACCTTC	CASSIVADYGYTF
.	TRBD2	TRBV28	TRBJ2-3	TGTGCCAGCACAAGCTCTATCGGGACTAGTGAGACAGATACGCAGTATTTT	CASTSSIGTSETDTQYF
.	.	TRBV27	TRBJ1-2	TGTGCCAGCAGTCCCGACAGCGGAGCGGTCTATGGCTACACCTTC	CASSPDSGAVYGYTF
.	TRBD1	TRBV3-1/TRBV3-2	TRBJ1-2	TGTGCCAGCAGCCAAGATGTAGGACAGGGGAGAGGGTATGGCTACACCTTC	CASSQDVGQGRGYGYTF
.	.	TRBV30	TRBJ2-3	TGTGCCTGGAGTGTACCTTGGTCCGGGGGACATAGCACAGATACGCAGTATTTT	CAWSVPWSGGHSTDTQYF
.	.	TRBV11-3	TRBJ2-1	TGTGCCAGCAGCTTAAAGATTTTTTTAGGGGAGCAGTTCTTC	CASSLKIFLGEQFF
.	TRBD2	TRBV14	TRBJ2-3	TGTGCCAGCAGCCATGCTCAAGGACTAGCGGGAGATTCAGATACGCAGTATTTT	CASSHAQGLAGDSDTQYF
.	.	TRBV5-5	TRBJ1-4	TGTGCCAGCAGCTTGGACCAGACAACTAATGAAAAACTGTTTTTT	CASSLDQTTNEKLFF
few	.	TRBV6-5	TRBJ2-1	TGTGCCAGCAGTTACGGGCCGGGGATCTACAATGAGCAGTTCTTC	CASSYGPGIYNEQFF
.	.	TRBV5-4	TRBJ1-2	TGTGCCAGCAGCGCCTACAGGGACCGGAACTATGGCTACACCTTC	CASSAYRDRNYGYTF
once	.	TRBV19	TRBJ1-5	TGTGCCAGTAGTACAGAACCAAGGGGCAATCAGCCCCAGCATTTT	CASSTEPRGNQPQHF
.	.	TRBV4-1	TRBJ2-1	TGCGCCAGCAGCCCCGTGACACTGACCTACAATGAGCAGTTCTTC	CASSPVTLTYNEQFF
.	TRBD2	TRBV25-1	TRBJ2-2	TGTGCCAGCACCTATTCGGGAGGCGCGAACACCGGGGAGCTGTTTTTT	CASTYSGGANTGELFF
.	TRBD1	TRBV7-8	TRBJ2-7	TGTGCCAGCAGCTTCTCTACAGGGGGCTCCTACGAGCAGTACTTC	CASSFSTGGSYEQYF
.	.	TRBV3-1/TRBV3-2	TRBJ1-6	TGTGCCAGCAGCCAAGATCCCGGGAGCTCCTATAATTCACCCCTCCACTTT	CASSQDPGSSYNSPLHF
many	.	TRBV3-1/TRBV3-2	TRBJ2-2	TGTGCCAGCAGCCGAGCCCCGGACACTAGATTCACCGGGGAGCTGTTTTTT	CASSRAPDTRFTGELFF
.	TRBD2	TRBV4-2	TRBJ2-5	TGTGCCAGCAGCCAGACGGGACTAGCGGGGACCGCGGCCCAAGAGACCCAGTACTTC	CASSQTGLAGTAAQETQYF
.	.	TRBV19	TRBJ2-1	TGTGCCAGTAAAATCGGGGTTGGCCCCTACAATGAGCAGTTCTTC	CASKIGVGPYNEQFF
.	.	TRBV6-5	TRBJ1-2	TGTGCCAGCAGGGGGGTCGGTGGCTACACCTTC	CASRGVGGYTF
.	.	TRBV18	TRBJ1-2	TGTGCCAGCTCACCGCCTACGGGACCTGACTATGGCTACACCTTC	CASSPPTGPDYGYTF
.	.	TRBV5-6	TRBJ1-1	TGTGCCAGCAGCTTAAGGGGGTTGGGGACTGAAGCTTTCTTT	CASSLRGLGTEAFF
.	.	TRBV27	TRBJ1-5	TGTGCCAGCAGTTTAAAAGGACGGATTCATCAGCCCCAGCATTTT	CASSLKGRIHQPQHF
.	.	TRBV4-3	TRBJ2-1	TGCGCCAGCAGCCAAGAGGGACTCGCCAATGAGCAGTTCTTC	CASSQEGLANEQFF
.	.	TRBV5-1	TRBJ2-5	TGCGCCAGCAGCTCAAACAGGGTAGGGGAGACCCAGTACTTC	CASSSNRVGETQYF
.	TRBD2	TRBV19	TRBJ2-3	TGTGCCAGTAGTGCTCGGGAGGTGACAGATACGCAGTATTTT	CASSAREVTDTQYF
.	.	TRBV2	TRBJ2-3	TGTGCCAGCAAATTGGTGCCTAGCACAGATACGCAGTATTTT	CASKLVPSTDTQYF
.	TRBD1	TRBV12-3/TRBV12-4	TRBJ1-1	TGTGCCAGCAGTCCACATAAACAGGGGGAAGCTTTCTTT	CASSPHKQGEAFF
.	TRBD1	TRBV5-1	TRBJ2-3	TGCGCCAGCAGCTTGATCAGTATGGCAGGGGGAAGCACAGATACGCAGTATTTT	CASSLISMAGGSTDTQYF
few	.	TRBV28	TRBJ1-5	TGTGCCAGCAGTTCACTCCCCACCGGGGGGACGGGCAATCAGCCCCAGCATTTT	CASSSLPTGGTGNQPQHF
.	.	TRBV5-1	TRBJ1-6	TGCGCCAGCAGCTTGGATGCGGATTCACCCCTCCACTTT	CASSLDADSPLHF
.	.	TRBV29-1	TRBJ2-1	TGCAGCGTTAGCGGCTCCTACAATGAGCAGTTCTTC	CSVSGSYNEQFF
.	.	TRBV13	TRBJ2-6	TGTGCCAGCAGCTTCTCTGGGGCCAACGTCCTGACTTTC	CASSFSGANVLTF
.	.	TRBV5-1	TRBJ2-6	TGCGCCAGCAGCTTGCCCGGGGCTGGGGCCAACGTCCTGACTTTC	CASSLPGAGANVLTF
.	TRBD2	TRBV30	TRBJ2-2	TGTGCCTGGAGTAGCGGGAGAAACACCGGGGAGCTGTTTTTT	CAWSSGRNTGELFF
.	TRBD1	TRBV11-1	TRBJ2-7	TGTGCCAGCAGCTTAGAAGGGACAGGGGTCTACGAGCAGTACTTC	CASSLEGTGVYEQYF
.	TRBD1	TRBV6-2/TRBV6-3	TRBJ2-5	TGTGCCAGCAGTTACCCGTCCCGGGACAGGGGGGAGACCCAGTACTTC	CASSYPSRDRGETQYF
.	.	TRBV4-3	TRBJ1-4	TGCGCCAGCAGCGCGGGACTCCTTCTTGAAAAACTGTTTTTT	CASSAGLLLEKLFF
.	.	TRBV19	TRBJ1-2	TGTGCCAGTACCCTTAAGGGAGGGGGGAATAACTATGGCTACACCTTC	CASTLKGGGNNYGYTF
once	.	TRBV6-6	TRBJ1-4	TGTGCCAGCAGTGTACAGAGGGGCTTTCGGGAAAAACTGTTTTTT	CASSVQRGFREKLFF